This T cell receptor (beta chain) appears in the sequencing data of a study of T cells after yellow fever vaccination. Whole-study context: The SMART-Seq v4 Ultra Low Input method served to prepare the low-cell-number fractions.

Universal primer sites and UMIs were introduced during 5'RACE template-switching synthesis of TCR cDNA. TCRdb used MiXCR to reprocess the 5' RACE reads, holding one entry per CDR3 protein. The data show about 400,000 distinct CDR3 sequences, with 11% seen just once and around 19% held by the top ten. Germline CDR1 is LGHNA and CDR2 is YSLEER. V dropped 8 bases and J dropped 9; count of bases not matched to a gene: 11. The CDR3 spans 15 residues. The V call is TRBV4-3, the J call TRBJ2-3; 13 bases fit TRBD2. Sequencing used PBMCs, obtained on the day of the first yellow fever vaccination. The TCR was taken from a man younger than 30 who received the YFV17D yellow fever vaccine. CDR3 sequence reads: CASGKELAGGLTQYF. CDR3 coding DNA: TGCGCCAGCGGAAAAGAACTAGCGGGGGGGTTGACGCAGTATTTT.